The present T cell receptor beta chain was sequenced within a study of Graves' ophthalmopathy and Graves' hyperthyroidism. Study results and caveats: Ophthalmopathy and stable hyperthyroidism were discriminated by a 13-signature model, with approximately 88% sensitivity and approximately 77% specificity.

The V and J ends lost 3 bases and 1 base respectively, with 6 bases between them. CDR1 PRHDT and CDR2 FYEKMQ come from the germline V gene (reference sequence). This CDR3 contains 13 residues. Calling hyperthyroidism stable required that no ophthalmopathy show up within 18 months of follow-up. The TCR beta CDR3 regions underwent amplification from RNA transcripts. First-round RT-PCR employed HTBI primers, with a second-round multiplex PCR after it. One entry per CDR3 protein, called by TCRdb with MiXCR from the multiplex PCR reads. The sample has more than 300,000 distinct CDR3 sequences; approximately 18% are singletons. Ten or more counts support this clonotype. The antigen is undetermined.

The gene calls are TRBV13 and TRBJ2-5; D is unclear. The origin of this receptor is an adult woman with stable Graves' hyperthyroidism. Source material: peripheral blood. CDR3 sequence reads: CASSFRIQETQYF. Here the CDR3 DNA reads TGTGCCAGCAGCTTTAGAATCCAAGAGACCCAGTACTTC.